This TCR beta chain is from a study of T cell clusters in autoimmune cytopenias. TRB was amplified by touch-down multiplex PCR, primer pools A and B combined. TCRdb reprocessed the multiplex PCR reads; each CDR3 protein has one entry and no DNA is given. The listing records about 8,400 distinct CDR3 sequences. Tens of thousands of genome equivalents of blood DNA were amplified for TRB. Sequencing was carried out using peripheral blood. This clonotype was obtained from a human donor with an autoimmune cytopenia or autoimmune hepatitis (not recorded which).

The CDR3 loop reads CASSAGTTRSGNTIYF. The genes are TRBV5-4 and TRBJ1-3; the TCRdb call, TRBD1, lacks DNA for checking. The CDR3 loop spans 16 amino acids. Germline assignment: CDR1 SGHNT and CDR2 YYREEE (reference sequence).